One T cell receptor beta chain is described in this entry. It has no known antigen specificity. Base quality data are lacking; no much larger clone is found one base away. The cysteine opens and the phenylalanine closes a CDR3 of 15 amino acids. Only the CDR3 part of the read is kept: 45 bases, read in frame from the first base. The CDR1 and CDR2 encoded by the germline V gene are KGHSH and LQKENI. V is clipped by 1 base and J by 1 base, and the sequence between their germline boundaries is 11 bases long. This entry belongs to a study of T cell changes during pregnancy in multiple sclerosis (dated by TCRdb to between 2018 and 2021). In the study overall: Changes in the T cell repertoire over the course of pregnancy were examined in this study in women with multiple sclerosis.

The library was prepared using the immunoSEQ multiplex PCR assay. As stored in TCRdb, this immuneACCESS dataset retains in-frame rearrangements with V and J assigned. A fraction of the clones does not appear; measured against another copy, unresolved V genes explain less than half of the discrepancy, and the remainder lacks a known reason. The table for this sample lists 30,000 to 45,000 clones; roughly nine tenths of them were counted only once. Together, the top ten hold less than 8.5% of the sample. The TCR comes from a female donor with multiple sclerosis, enrolled in a pregnancy study. The sequence is built from TRBV18 and TRBJ2-7, with a weak D call of TRBD1 (5 bases match). Source: CD8+ T cells from peripheral blood mononuclear cells, taken before pregnancy. CDR3 protein: CASSPQGQGSYEQYF. The nucleotide sequence is given as TGTGCCAGCTCACCACAGGGGCAGGGTTCCTACGAGCAGTACTTC. The CDR3, completed at both ends by the reference TRBV18 and TRBJ2-7 genes, gives the full variable domain NAGVMQNPRHLVRRRGQEARLRCSPMKGHSHVYWYRQLPEEGLKFMVYLQKENIIDESGMPKERFSAEFPKEGPSILRIQQVVRGDSAAYFCASSPQGQGSYEQYFGPGTRLTVT.